This is a list of T cell receptor beta chains from one sample in a study of blood T cell repertoires in COVID-19. Here immunoSEQ multiplex PCR was the method, and the copy in TCRdb shows in-frame clones only, minus some. The sample has roughly 140,000 clones, under 90% seen once. Sequencing was performed on PBMCs or T cells enriched from blood (not recorded which). These receptors came from a man aged 45-65 years in a cohort exposed to, infected with or recovered from COVID-19 (not recorded which). The conserved cysteine and the conserved F or W are not part of the CDR3 here. The order of the fields is clone size, CDR3 length, V gene, J gene, CDR3 protein. The listing skips clone size in some rows; elsewhere it reads once, few, many or a size class.

clone size: many; CDR3 length: 11; V gene: TRBV4-1; J gene: TRBJ2-3; CDR3 protein: ASSRTITDTQY
clone size: -; CDR3 length: 12; V gene: TRBV10-3; J gene: TRBJ1-1; CDR3 protein: AISESSRQAEAF
clone size: -; CDR3 length: 10; V gene: TRBV19; J gene: TRBJ2-3; CDR3 protein: ASSILSDTQY
clone size: -; CDR3 length: 12; V gene: TRBV15; J gene: TRBJ2-3; CDR3 protein: ATSGRASTDTQY
clone size: once; CDR3 length: 13; V gene: TRBV4-1; J gene: TRBJ1-2; CDR3 protein: ASSQEWSVGGGYT
clone size: -; CDR3 length: 13; V gene: TRBV19; J gene: TRBJ1-3; CDR3 protein: ASSTIGGSGNTIY
clone size: -; CDR3 length: 14; V gene: TRBV19; J gene: TRBJ1-5; CDR3 protein: ASSTSGTGSNQPQH
clone size: few; CDR3 length: 12; V gene: TRBV5-1; J gene: TRBJ2-5; CDR3 protein: ASSRDSNQETQY
clone size: -; CDR3 length: 11; V gene: TRBV28; J gene: TRBJ1-4; CDR3 protein: ASRGAANEKLF
clone size: -; CDR3 length: 17; V gene: TRBV18; J gene: TRBJ2-1; CDR3 protein: ASSPGAGEGPGGGNEQF
clone size: -; CDR3 length: 14; V gene: TRBV6-2/TRBV6-3; J gene: TRBJ2-5; CDR3 protein: ASSYVGPWFTETQY
clone size: -; CDR3 length: 12; V gene: TRBV28; J gene: TRBJ2-2; CDR3 protein: ASSPGTLGGELF
clone size: -; CDR3 length: 12; V gene: TRBV11-2; J gene: TRBJ1-1; CDR3 protein: ASSWGGQTTEAF
clone size: once; CDR3 length: 12; V gene: TRBV7-9; J gene: TRBJ2-7; CDR3 protein: ASSSSENRGTQY
clone size: once; CDR3 length: 11; V gene: TRBV19; J gene: TRBJ1-2; CDR3 protein: ASSMDREDGYT
clone size: -; CDR3 length: 11; V gene: TRBV27; J gene: TRBJ2-3; CDR3 protein: ASSLPSTDTQY
clone size: few; CDR3 length: 13; V gene: TRBV12-2; J gene: TRBJ2-7; CDR3 protein: ASRSRQGLIDEQY
clone size: -; CDR3 length: 12; V gene: TRBV18; J gene: TRBJ1-3; CDR3 protein: ASSPIETGNTIY
clone size: -; CDR3 length: 12; V gene: TRBV5-6; J gene: TRBJ1-5; CDR3 protein: ASSRQGGNQPQH
clone size: -; CDR3 length: 11; V gene: TRBV30; J gene: TRBJ1-2; CDR3 protein: AWTTGGSRGYT
clone size: -; CDR3 length: 16; V gene: TRBV7-9; J gene: TRBJ1-2; CDR3 protein: ASSLANKQGFFNYGYT
clone size: -; CDR3 length: 13; V gene: TRBV6-5; J gene: TRBJ1-1; CDR3 protein: ASKQGHLKNTEAF
clone size: -; CDR3 length: 14; V gene: TRBV27; J gene: TRBJ2-3; CDR3 protein: ASSLLAGGSTDTQY
clone size: -; CDR3 length: 15; V gene: TRBV6-1; J gene: TRBJ2-3; CDR3 protein: ASSEAYGGLSTDTQY
clone size: -; CDR3 length: 15; V gene: TRBV7-9; J gene: TRBJ1-4; CDR3 protein: ASSPGQGLPTNEKLF
clone size: -; CDR3 length: 13; V gene: TRBV9; J gene: TRBJ2-1; CDR3 protein: ASSPWTGVSNEQF
clone size: -; CDR3 length: 9; V gene: TRBV27; J gene: TRBJ2-5; CDR3 protein: ASSFYGTQY
clone size: -; CDR3 length: 13; V gene: TRBV4-1; J gene: TRBJ2-7; CDR3 protein: ASSLRGAGDYEQY
clone size: -; CDR3 length: 14; V gene: TRBV3-1/TRBV3-2; J gene: TRBJ2-7; CDR3 protein: ASSQGILAGTYEQY
clone size: -; CDR3 length: 10; V gene: TRBV19; J gene: TRBJ1-2; CDR3 protein: ASRQTAYGYT
clone size: -; CDR3 length: 13; V gene: TRBV28; J gene: TRBJ2-7; CDR3 protein: ASSFSQTGTYEQY
clone size: -; CDR3 length: 13; V gene: TRBV3-1/TRBV3-2; J gene: TRBJ2-5; CDR3 protein: ASSQGGSIFVTQY
clone size: -; CDR3 length: 10; V gene: TRBV7-8; J gene: TRBJ2-1; CDR3 protein: ASSRPLSGQF
clone size: -; CDR3 length: 12; V gene: TRBV10-1; J gene: TRBJ2-3; CDR3 protein: ASSEGGSSYTQY
clone size: -; CDR3 length: 17; V gene: TRBV7-9; J gene: TRBJ1-3; CDR3 protein: ASSSPLGGELRYGNTIY
clone size: -; CDR3 length: 15; V gene: TRBV9; J gene: TRBJ2-2; CDR3 protein: ASSVGTGDVNTGELF
clone size: once; CDR3 length: 13; V gene: TRBV5-1; J gene: TRBJ1-4; CDR3 protein: ASSLGSGSDEKLF
clone size: -; CDR3 length: 13; V gene: TRBV5-4; J gene: TRBJ1-1; CDR3 protein: ASSSLITGDFEAF
clone size: -; CDR3 length: 13; V gene: TRBV19; J gene: TRBJ1-5; CDR3 protein: ASTNNEGAGQPQH
clone size: -; CDR3 length: 10; V gene: TRBV30; J gene: TRBJ1-2; CDR3 protein: ASPSPTHGYT
clone size: -; CDR3 length: 10; V gene: TRBV6-5; J gene: TRBJ1-5; CDR3 protein: ASSYSPTPGD
clone size: -; CDR3 length: 12; V gene: TRBV5-1; J gene: TRBJ1-1; CDR3 protein: ASSLRDTNTEAF
clone size: -; CDR3 length: 14; V gene: TRBV6-5; J gene: TRBJ1-2; CDR3 protein: ASSYSTIGANYGYT
clone size: -; CDR3 length: 12; V gene: TRBV10-3; J gene: TRBJ2-5; CDR3 protein: AIRTGTSQETQY
clone size: -; CDR3 length: 13; V gene: TRBV4-3; J gene: TRBJ1-1; CDR3 protein: ASSQEMESYAEAF
clone size: -; CDR3 length: 12; V gene: TRBV5-6; J gene: TRBJ1-2; CDR3 protein: ASRPEGRDNGYT
clone size: -; CDR3 length: 11; V gene: TRBV27; J gene: TRBJ1-1; CDR3 protein: ASRQATSTEAF
clone size: -; CDR3 length: 13; V gene: TRBV9; J gene: TRBJ2-3; CDR3 protein: ASSVAWGSGDTQY
clone size: -; CDR3 length: 12; V gene: TRBV10-1; J gene: TRBJ2-1; CDR3 protein: ASSESTGDNEQF
clone size: -; CDR3 length: 14; V gene: TRBV15; J gene: TRBJ2-3; CDR3 protein: ATSRGQGAETDTQY
clone size: -; CDR3 length: 15; V gene: TRBV5-1; J gene: TRBJ2-5; CDR3 protein: ASSLGLAGLLGETQY
clone size: -; CDR3 length: 12; V gene: TRBV10-3; J gene: TRBJ1-1; CDR3 protein: AISRGQVNTEAF
clone size: -; CDR3 length: 10; V gene: TRBV3-1/TRBV3-2; J gene: TRBJ2-2; CDR3 protein: ASSQAMGELF
clone size: few; CDR3 length: 12; V gene: TRBV28; J gene: TRBJ2-7; CDR3 protein: ASSHVWGSGEQY
clone size: -; CDR3 length: 8; V gene: TRBV6-5; J gene: TRBJ1-1; CDR3 protein: AITSTEAF